This T cell receptor beta chain comes out of a study of patients and donors after allogeneic stem cell transplantation (dated by TCRdb to the early 2020s). CDR1 MGHDK and CDR2 SYGVNS are derived from the germline V gene. Its CDR3 holds 19 amino acids, cysteine through phenylalanine. Only CDR3 DNA is held: 57 bases, read in frame from base 1. V and J lose 4 bases and 3 bases, and a span of 27 bases separates them. The method behind the library was RT-PCR. The sample was run on a NextSeq 550. Using fastp at Q25 and MiXCR, TCRdb reprocessed the public reads and kept productive beta chains. Each CDR3 protein gets just one entry, which takes the most common genes and DNA from the rows behind it. The sample records about 160,000 distinct CDR3 sequences, approximately 37% of which are singletons. Roughly 50% of the sample belongs to the ten largest clones. Comment on this clonotype: It lacks a known antigen. No qualities accompany the bases; no much larger clone lies one base away.

The clonotype comes from a human donor who was either an allogeneic HSCT recipient or a stem cell or donor lymphocyte infusion donor (not recorded which). It is not recorded whose cells these are; they may come from a transplant donor. This receptor chain uses TRBV25-1 and TRBJ1-1; the D region possibly corresponds to TRBD1 (5 bases align). Sequences were obtained from blood, either unsorted or a sorted T cell fraction (not recorded which). The nucleotides are TGTGCCAGCAGTGGTGAAGGGCCGGCGGGGGTCAAGGCGTACACTGAAGCTTTCTTT. Protein translation: CASSGEGPAGVKAYTEAFF.